What follows describes a single T cell receptor (beta chain). As handled by the study authors: With immunoSEQ giving junction-only sequences and no quality scores, filtering differed. TCRdb keeps only in-frame clones here, not all; method: immunoSEQ multiplex PCR. V, J and clone size are those of that table, while D and trimming were read from the DNA. The table lists some 360,000 clones, 73% of them singletons. In germline, CDR1 is SGHAT, CDR2 FQNNGV. V was clipped by 5 bases and J by 7 bases; unmatched bases: 8. The CDR3 is made up of 14 amino acids. The data are from a study of shared clonotypes between healthy human individuals.

The chain combines TRBV11-2 with TRBJ2-7; TRBD2 aligns across 10 bases. This TCR was recovered from a man aged 30 to 45 in good health. The specimen sequenced was memory CD4+ T cells sorted from blood. Described subset: CD45RA-negative fraction. In DNA, the CDR3 is TGTGCCAGCAGCCCTAGTCTAGCGGGAGATGAGCAGTACTTC. This gives the protein CASSPSLAGDEQYF.